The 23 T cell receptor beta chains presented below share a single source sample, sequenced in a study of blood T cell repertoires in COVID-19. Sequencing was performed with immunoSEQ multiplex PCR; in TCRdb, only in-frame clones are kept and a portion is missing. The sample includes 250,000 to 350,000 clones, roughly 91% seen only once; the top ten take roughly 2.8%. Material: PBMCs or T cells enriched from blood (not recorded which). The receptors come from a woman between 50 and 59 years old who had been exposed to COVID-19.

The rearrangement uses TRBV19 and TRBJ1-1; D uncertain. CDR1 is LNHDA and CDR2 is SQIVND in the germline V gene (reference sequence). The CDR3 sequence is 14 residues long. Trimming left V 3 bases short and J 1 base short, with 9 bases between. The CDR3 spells CASSIIGRNTEAFF. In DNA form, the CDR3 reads TGTGCCAGTAGTATTATAGGGAGGAACACTGAAGCTTTCTTT.

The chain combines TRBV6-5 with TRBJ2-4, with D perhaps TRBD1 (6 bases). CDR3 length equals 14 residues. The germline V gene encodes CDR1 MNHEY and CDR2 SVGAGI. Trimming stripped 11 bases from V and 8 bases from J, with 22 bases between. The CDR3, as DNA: TGTGCCTCTATTTTCGACCAGGGGTTCGACATTCAGTACTTC. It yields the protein CASIFDQGFDIQYF.

The CDR3 sequence is CASSIQGFEQFF. The CDR3 bases are TGTGCCAGCAGCATACAGGGCTTCGAGCAGTTCTTC. The chain uses TRBV5-5 and TRBJ2-1; TRBD1 is a possible D gene (6 bases). Trimming left V 4 bases short and J 10 bases short, with 12 bases between. Germline V lookup: CDR1 SGHKS, CDR2 YYEKEE (reference sequence). The CDR3 spans 12 residues.

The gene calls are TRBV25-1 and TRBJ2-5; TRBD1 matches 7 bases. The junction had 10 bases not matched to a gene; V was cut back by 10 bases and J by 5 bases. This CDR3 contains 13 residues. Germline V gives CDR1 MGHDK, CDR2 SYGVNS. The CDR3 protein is CAITAGGLETQYF. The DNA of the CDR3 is TGTGCCATTACGGCAGGGGGATTGGAGACCCAGTACTTC. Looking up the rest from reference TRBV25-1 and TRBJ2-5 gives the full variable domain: EADIYQTPRYLVIGTGKKITLECSQTMGHDKMYWYQQDPGMELHLIHYSYGVNSTEKGDLSSESTVSRIRTEHFPLTLESARPSHTSQYLCAITAGGLETQYFGPGTRLLVL.

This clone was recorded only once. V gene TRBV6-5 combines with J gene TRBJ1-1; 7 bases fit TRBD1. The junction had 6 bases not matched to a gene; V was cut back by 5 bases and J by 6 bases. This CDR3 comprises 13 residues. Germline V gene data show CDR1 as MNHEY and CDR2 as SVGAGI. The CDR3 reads CASSQGDLSEAFF. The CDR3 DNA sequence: TGTGCCAGCAGTCAGGGGGATTTGTCTGAAGCTTTCTTT.

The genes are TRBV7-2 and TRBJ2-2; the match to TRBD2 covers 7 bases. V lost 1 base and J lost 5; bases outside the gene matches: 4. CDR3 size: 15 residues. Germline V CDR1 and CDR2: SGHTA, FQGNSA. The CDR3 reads CASSLVGGYTGELFF. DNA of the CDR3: TGTGCCAGCAGCTTAGTCGGGGGGTATACCGGGGAGCTGTTTTTT.

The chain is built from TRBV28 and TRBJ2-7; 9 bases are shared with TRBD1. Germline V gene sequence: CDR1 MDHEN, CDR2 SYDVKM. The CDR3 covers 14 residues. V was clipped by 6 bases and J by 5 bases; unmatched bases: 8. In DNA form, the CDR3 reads TGTGCCAGCAGAAAACAGGGGGCTAATAACGAGCAGTACTTC. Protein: CASRKQGANNEQYF.

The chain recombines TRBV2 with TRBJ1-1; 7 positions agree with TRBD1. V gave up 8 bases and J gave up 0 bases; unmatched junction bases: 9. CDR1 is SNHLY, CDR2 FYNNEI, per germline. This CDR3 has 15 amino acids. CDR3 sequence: CASGPGQSMNTEAFF. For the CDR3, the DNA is TGTGCCAGCGGGCCGGGACAGTCGATGAACACTGAAGCTTTCTTT.

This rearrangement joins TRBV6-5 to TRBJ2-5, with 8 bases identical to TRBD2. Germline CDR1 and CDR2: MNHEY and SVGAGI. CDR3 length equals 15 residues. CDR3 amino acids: CATARATSVQETQYF. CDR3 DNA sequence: TGTGCTACGGCTCGCGCGACTAGCGTCCAAGAGACCCAGTACTTC.

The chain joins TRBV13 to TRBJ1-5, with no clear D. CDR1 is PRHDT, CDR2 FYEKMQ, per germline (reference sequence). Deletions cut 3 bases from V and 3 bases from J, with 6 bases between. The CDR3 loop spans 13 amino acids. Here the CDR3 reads CASSFGINQPQHF. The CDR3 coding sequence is TGTGCCAGCAGCTTTGGCATCAATCAGCCCCAGCATTTT.

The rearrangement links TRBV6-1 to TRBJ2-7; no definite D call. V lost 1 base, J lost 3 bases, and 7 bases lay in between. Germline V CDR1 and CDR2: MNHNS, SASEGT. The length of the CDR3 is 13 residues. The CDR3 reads CASSEVINYEQYF. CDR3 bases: TGTGCCAGCAGTGAAGTCATCAACTACGAGCAGTACTTC.

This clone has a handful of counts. The CDR3 DNA reads as TGTGCCAGCAGCCAAGATGGAGGCCAGGGGACGGAAAAACTGTTTTTT. Translation gives CASSQDGGQGTEKLFF. The chain links TRBV3-1 (or the pseudogene TRBV3-2) to TRBJ1-4, with D possibly matching TRBD1 (6 bases). This CDR3 region has 16 residues. Trimming removed 0 bases from V and 8 bases from J, with 16 bases in between. Germline V CDR1 and CDR2: LGHDT, YNNKEL (reference sequence).

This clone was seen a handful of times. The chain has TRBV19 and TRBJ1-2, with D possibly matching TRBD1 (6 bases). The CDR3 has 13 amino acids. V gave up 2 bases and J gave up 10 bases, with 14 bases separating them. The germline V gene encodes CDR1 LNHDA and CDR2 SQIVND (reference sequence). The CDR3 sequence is CASSIRRQADYTF. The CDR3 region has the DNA TGTGCCAGTAGTATAAGGAGACAGGCTGACTACACCTTC.

Written as DNA, the CDR3 is TGCGCCAGCAGCTTCCCGGGACAACACACTGAAGCTTTCTTT. It yields the protein CASSFPGQHTEAFF. The chain joins TRBV5-1 to TRBJ1-1, with D possibly TRBD1 on 6 matching bases. Germline V gene sequence: CDR1 SGHRS, CDR2 YFSETQ. The CDR3 sequence is 14 residues long. The V gene lost 2 bases and the J gene lost 3 bases, with 11 bases spanning the gap. Filled out from reference TRBV5-1 and TRBJ1-1, the complete variable domain reads KAGVTQTPRYLIKTRGQQVTLSCSPISGHRSVSWYQQTPGQGLQFLFEYFSETQRNKGNFPGRFSGRQFSNSRSEMNVSTLELGDSALYLCASSFPGQHTEAFFGQGTRLTVV.

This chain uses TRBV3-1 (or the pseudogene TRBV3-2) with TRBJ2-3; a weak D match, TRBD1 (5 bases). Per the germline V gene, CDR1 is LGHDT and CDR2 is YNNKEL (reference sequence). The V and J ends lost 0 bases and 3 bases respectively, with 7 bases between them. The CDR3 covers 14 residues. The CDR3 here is CASSQDPGTDTQYF. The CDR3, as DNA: TGTGCCAGCAGCCAAGATCCAGGGACAGATACGCAGTATTTT.

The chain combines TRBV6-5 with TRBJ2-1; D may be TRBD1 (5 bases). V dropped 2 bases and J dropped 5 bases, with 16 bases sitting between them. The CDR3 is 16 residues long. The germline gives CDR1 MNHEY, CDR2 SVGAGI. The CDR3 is CASSYGAVTRNNEQFF. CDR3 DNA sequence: TGTGCCAGCAGTTACGGGGCAGTAACAAGGAACAATGAGCAGTTCTTC.

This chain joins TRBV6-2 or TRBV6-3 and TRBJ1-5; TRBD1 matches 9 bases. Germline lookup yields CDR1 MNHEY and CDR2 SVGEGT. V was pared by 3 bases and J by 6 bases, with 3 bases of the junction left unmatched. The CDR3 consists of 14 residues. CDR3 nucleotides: TGTGCCAGCAGTTATCGGACAGGGGTTCAGCCCCAGCATTTT. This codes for CASSYRTGVQPQHF.

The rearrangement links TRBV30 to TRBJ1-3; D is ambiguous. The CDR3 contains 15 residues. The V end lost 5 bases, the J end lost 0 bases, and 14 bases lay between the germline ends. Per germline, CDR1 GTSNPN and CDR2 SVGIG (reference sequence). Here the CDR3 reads CAWDREGSSGNTIYF. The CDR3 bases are TGTGCCTGGGACCGGGAGGGATCCTCTGGAAACACCATATATTTT.

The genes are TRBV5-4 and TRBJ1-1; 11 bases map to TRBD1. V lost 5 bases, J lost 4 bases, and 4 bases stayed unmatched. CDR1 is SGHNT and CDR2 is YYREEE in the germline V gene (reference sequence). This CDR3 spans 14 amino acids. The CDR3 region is CASRTGTGGTEAFF. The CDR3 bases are TGTGCCAGCAGAACCGGGACAGGGGGCACTGAAGCTTTCTTT. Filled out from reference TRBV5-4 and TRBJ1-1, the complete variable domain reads ETGVTQSPTHLIKTRGQQVTLRCSSQSGHNTVSWYQQALGQGPQFIFQYYREEENGRGNFPPRFSGLQFPNYSSELNVNALELDDSALYLCASRTGTGGTEAFFGQGTRLTVV.

The CDR3 is CSASASGTGRSPLHF. The CDR3 coding sequence is TGCAGTGCTAGTGCCTCCGGGACAGGGCGCTCACCCCTCCACTTT. This chain links TRBV20-1 with TRBJ1-6; 9 bases match TRBD1. Trimming took 3 bases from V and 10 from J; bases not matched to a gene: 10. Germline V gene sequence: CDR1 DFQATT, CDR2 SNEGSKA (reference sequence). The CDR3 runs to 15 residues.

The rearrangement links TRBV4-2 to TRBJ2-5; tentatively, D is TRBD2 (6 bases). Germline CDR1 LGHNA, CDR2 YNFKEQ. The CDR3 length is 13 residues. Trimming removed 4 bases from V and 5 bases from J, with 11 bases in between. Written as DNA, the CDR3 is TGTGCCAGCAGCCGGGGGGTCGACGAGACCCAGTACTTC. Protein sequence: CASSRGVDETQYF.

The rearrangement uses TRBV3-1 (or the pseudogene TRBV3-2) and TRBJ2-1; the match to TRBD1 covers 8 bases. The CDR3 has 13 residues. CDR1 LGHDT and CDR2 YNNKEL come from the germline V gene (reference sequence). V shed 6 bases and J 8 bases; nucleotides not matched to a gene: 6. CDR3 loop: CASSPRTGHEQFF. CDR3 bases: TGTGCCAGCAGTCCTAGGACAGGGCATGAGCAGTTCTTC.

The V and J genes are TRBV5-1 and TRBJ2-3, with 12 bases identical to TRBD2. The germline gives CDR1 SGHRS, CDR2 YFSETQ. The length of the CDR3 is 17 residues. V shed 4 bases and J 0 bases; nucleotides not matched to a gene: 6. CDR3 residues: CASSPHLAGGSTDTQYF. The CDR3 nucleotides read TGCGCCAGCAGCCCTCATCTAGCGGGGGGGAGCACAGATACGCAGTATTTT.